These 10 T cell receptor beta chains originate from one sample sequenced in a study of T-cell reconstitution after alpha-beta-depleted transplantation in children. This sample's TCRbeta library carried unique molecular identifier barcodes. TCRdb reanalysed the PCR reads using MiXCR and keeps one entry per CDR3 protein. The profile shows roughly 500,000 distinct CDR3 sequences, roughly a tenth of them singletons. Material: PBMCs, obtained before TCRalphabeta/CD19-depleted stem cell transplant. These receptors originate from a child aged 2-15 years with inherited bone marrow failure, due to receive a stem cell transplant.

This clonotype was observed at least ten times. A read error may produce the germline difference seen at one junction end. The chain couples TRBV29-1 to TRBJ2-3; 9 positions match TRBD1. The germline V gene encodes CDR1 SQVTM and CDR2 ANQGSEA. The CDR3 sequence is 12 residues long. The CDR3 DNA follows: TGCAGCGGTACAACAGGGGGCGATCCCAGTATCTTT. Translated: CSGTTGGDPSIF.

CDR3 amino acids: CSAGTGGSYNSPLHF. The CDR3 nucleotides read TGCAGTGCCGGGACAGGAGGCTCCTATAATTCACCCCTCCACTTT. J is TRBJ1-6 and V is TRBV20-1, with 8 nucleotides matching TRBD1. CDR1 is DFQATT and CDR2 is SNEGSKA in the germline V gene (reference sequence). Losses at the gene ends were 6 bases for V and 0 bases for J; bases not matched to a gene: 4. The CDR3 is 15 residues long.

The rearrangement uses TRBV4-3 and TRBJ1-1; maybe TRBD1 (6 bases). Germline values: CDR1 LGHNA, CDR2 YSLEER. The CDR3 extends over 15 amino acids. Trimming took off 3 bases at V and 3 bases at J, with 14 bases between the two ends. In DNA, the CDR3 is TGCGCCAGCAGCCAGGAAATACAGGGTTACACTGAAGCTTTCTTT. Translating gives CASSQEIQGYTEAFF.

This chain links TRBV6-5 with TRBJ2-7, with TRBD2 identical over 7 bases. Germline CDR1 MNHEY, CDR2 SVGAGI. The CDR3 extends over 14 amino acids. The V segment lost 4 bases and the J segment 3 bases; nucleotides outside the gene matches: 6. The CDR3 is CASSSAGEFYEQYF. The CDR3 nucleotides are TGTGCCAGCAGTTCGGCGGGAGAATTCTACGAGCAGTACTTC.

The sample holds many counts of this clonotype. The chain has TRBV24-1 and TRBJ2-2, with D possibly being TRBD1 (5 bases). V was pared by 3 bases and J by 7 bases, with 8 bases between. From germline, CDR1 is KGHDR and CDR2 SFDVKD. The CDR3 covers 13 residues. The CDR3 region is CATSDLGHGELFF. The CDR3 bases are TGTGCCACCAGTGATCTTGGACACGGGGAGCTGTTTTTT.

This clonotype was counted at least ten times. The V gene is TRBV4-3, the J gene TRBJ2-7, with TRBD2 identical over 10 bases. This CDR3 region has 14 residues. V was pared by 4 bases and J by 3 bases, with 3 bases of the junction left unmatched. CDR1 and CDR2 from the germline V gene are LGHNA and YSLEER. The CDR3 region is CASSPGLAHYEQYF. The CDR3 DNA reads as TGCGCCAGCAGCCCGGGACTAGCGCACTACGAGCAGTACTTC.

In this sample, this clonotype turned up many times. This sequence joins TRBV20-1 and TRBJ2-7; 8 nucleotides align to TRBD1. The CDR3 is made up of 15 amino acids. Germline V CDR1 and CDR2: DFQATT, SNEGSKA (reference sequence). V was clipped by 2 bases and J by 2 bases; unmatched bases: 8. CDR3 residues: CSARPDRGTAYEQYF. The CDR3 DNA reads as TGCAGTGCTAGACCTGACAGGGGTACGGCCTACGAGCAGTACTTC.

This clonotype appeared many times. V usage is TRBV5-1 and J usage is TRBJ2-1; weak D call: TRBD2 (6 bases). V lost 2 bases and J lost 6, with 12 bases in between. CDR1 and CDR2 (germline): SGHRS, YFSETQ. This CDR3 is built from 14 residues. CDR3 residues: CASSLAGLSNEQFF. The CDR3, as DNA: TGCGCCAGCAGCTTAGCGGGTCTCAGCAATGAGCAGTTCTTC.

This clonotype was picked up many times. J is TRBJ2-1 and V is TRBV12-3 or TRBV12-4, with 7 positions matching TRBD2. The CDR3 sequence is 14 residues long. The V and J ends lost 6 bases and 5 bases, in that order; junction bases with no gene match: 7. Here the CDR3 DNA reads TGTGCCAGCAGAAACTCCGGGACTAACAATGAGCAGTTCTTC. Residues: CASRNSGTNNEQFF.

Many counts were recorded for this clonotype. The chain employs TRBV29-1 and TRBJ1-1; D is undetermined. CDR3 length: 13 amino acids. The V end lost 5 bases, the J end lost 3 bases, and 13 bases lay between the germline ends. Germline CDR1 is SQVTM and CDR2 is ANQGSEA. CDR3 DNA: TGCAGCGTTCCGAATTTTGGAGACACTGAAGCTTTCTTT. It yields the protein CSVPNFGDTEAFF.